The 9 T cell receptor beta chains listed next were all sequenced from one sample in a study of Graves' ophthalmopathy and Graves' hyperthyroidism. Transcripts of RNA were the source for amplifying TCR beta CDR3 regions. A first-round RT-PCR used HTBI primers, followed by a second-round multiplex PCR. TCRdb recomputed calls from the multiplex PCR reads with MiXCR, one row per CDR3 protein. This table has 600,000 to 650,000 distinct CDR3 sequences, about 20% appearing once. Sequencing was performed on peripheral blood. These receptors were collected from a woman between 18 and 29 years old with stable Graves' hyperthyroidism. Some clones in this sample may be carry-over from other donors' samples.

This clonotype was seen many times. This sequence joins TRBV6-1 and TRBJ1-1; D is uncertain. The CDR3 is 13 residues long. Germline V gene lookup returns CDR1 MNHNS and CDR2 SASEGT. Trimming stripped 8 bases from V and 1 base from J, with 11 bases between. DNA for the CDR3: TGTGCCAGCCATCAACCTCAGAACACTGAAGCTTTCTTT. It yields the protein CASHQPQNTEAFF.

This clonotype was counted at least ten times. The genes are TRBV7-3 and TRBJ2-7, with a weak D call TRBD2 (6 bases). Trimming shortened V by 3 bases and J by 1 base, and 19 bases separated the two germline ends. This CDR3 contains 17 residues. The V gene's germline CDR1 is SGHTA and CDR2 FQGTGA. The CDR3 protein is CASSFGFWRGPSYEQYF. DNA of the CDR3: TGTGCCAGCAGCTTTGGCTTTTGGAGGGGACCTTCCTACGAGCAGTACTTC.

Many counts were recorded for this clonotype. V gene TRBV5-1 combines with J gene TRBJ1-1; D is perhaps TRBD1 (5 bases). The CDR3 is 16 residues long. Between the trimmed V and J ends, which lost 1 base and 0 bases, there was a span of 13 bases. The germline V gene has CDR1 SGHRS and CDR2 YFSETQ. Written as DNA, the CDR3 is TGCGCCAGCAGCTTGACCCATGCAGGGATGAACACTGAAGCTTTCTTT. Encoded protein: CASSLTHAGMNTEAFF. Using reference TRBV5-1 and TRBJ1-1 for the parts outside the CDR3, the full variable domain is KAGVTQTPRYLIKTRGQQVTLSCSPISGHRSVSWYQQTPGQGLQFLFEYFSETQRNKGNFPGRFSGRQFSNSRSEMNVSTLELGDSALYLCASSLTHAGMNTEAFFGQGTRLTVV.

On this clonotype itself: A read error is possible here, since a much larger clone lies one base away. The chain employs TRBV5-4 and TRBJ1-2; 11 nucleotides line up with TRBD1. In germline, CDR1 is SGHNT, CDR2 YYREEE (reference sequence). The length of the CDR3 is 15 residues. The CDR3 coding sequence is TGTGCCAGCAGCTTCCAGGACAGGGGGCCTAGTGGCTACATCTTC. Translating it yields CASSFQDRGPSGYIF. The variable domain in full, completed from reference TRBV5-4 and TRBJ1-2, reads ETGVTQSPTHLIKTRGQQVTLRCSSQSGHNTVSWYQQALGQGPQFIFQYYREEENGRGNFPPRFSGLQFPNYSSELNVNALELDDSALYLCASSFQDRGPSGYIFGSGTRLTVV.

The sample holds many counts of this clonotype. V is TRBV6-5 and J is TRBJ1-1; D remains ambiguous. Trimming removed 0 bases from V and 1 base from J, with 9 bases in between. This CDR3 is built from 15 residues. Germline CDR1 and CDR2: MNHEY and SVGAGI. The CDR3 sequence is CASSYSTGENTEAFF. The CDR3 DNA reads as TGTGCCAGCAGTTACTCGACTGGAGAGAACACTGAAGCTTTCTTT.

In its sample, this clonotype was seen many times. The gene calls are TRBV3-1 and TRBJ2-7; 7 positions agree with TRBD1. This CDR3 is built from 15 residues. In germline, CDR1 is LGHDT, CDR2 YNNKEL (reference sequence). V shed 1 base, J shed 1 base, and the junction held 4 bases outside the gene matches. CDR3 sequence: CASSQGPGQSYEQYF. The CDR3 nucleotides read TGTGCCAGCAGCCAAGGCCCGGGACAGTCCTACGAGCAGTACTTC.

This clonotype was found many times. V gene TRBV29-1 combines with J gene TRBJ1-1; tentatively, D is TRBD1 (6 bases). Germline values: CDR1 SQVTM, CDR2 ANQGSEA. This CDR3 has 12 residues. V was trimmed by 5 bases and J by 3 bases, leaving 10 bases between them. CDR3 DNA sequence: TGCAGCGTTAGTAGGGGGGACACTGAAGCTTTCTTT. As protein: CSVSRGDTEAFF. Drawing the rest from reference TRBV29-1 and TRBJ1-1, the complete variable domain is SAVISQKPSRDICQRGTSLTIQCQVDSQVTMMFWYRQQPGQSLTLIATANQGSEATYESGFVIDKFPISRPNLTFSTLTVSNMSPEDSSIYLCSVSRGDTEAFFGQGTRLTVV.

In this sample, this clonotype turned up a few times. J is TRBJ1-6 and V is TRBV4-1; D might be TRBD1 (5 bases). The CDR3 covers 17 residues. V dropped 1 base and J dropped 8 bases, with 18 bases sitting between them. Germline values: CDR1 MGHRA, CDR2 YSYEKL. CDR3 region: CASSQGSAWTKDSPLHF. The DNA for the CDR3 is TGCGCCAGCAGCCAAGGTAGCGCATGGACAAAGGATTCACCCCTCCACTTT.

J is TRBJ1-1 and V is TRBV12-3 or TRBV12-4, with 7 bases lining up with TRBD1. The CDR3 covers 15 residues. After removal of 6 bases from V and 7 bases from J, the junction contained 14 bases not matched to a gene. The CDR3 DNA reads as TGTGCCAGCAGCTCGTATATGAGGGGGCATGGTGAAGCTTTCTTT. This sequence encodes CASSSYMRGHGEAFF.